This T cell receptor beta chain was profiled in a study of blood T cell repertoires in COVID-19. In the study overall: Sources were T cells, B-cell-depleted T cells, or PBMCs; the material itself was cDNA or gDNA.

The protocol was immunoSEQ multiplex PCR, while the TCRdb copy is restricted to in-frame clones and leaves out a portion. The profile shows over 20,000 clones, 65% to 85% of them singletons. Trimming at V came to 0 bases and at J to 3 bases, leaving 1 base not matched to a gene. CDR3 size: 15 residues. Germline CDR1 is MRHNA and CDR2 is SNTAGT. The sequence was obtained from a man aged 50 to 59 with active or convalescent COVID-19. The gene calls are TRBV6-4 and TRBJ2-7; 11 bases are shared with TRBD1. The source material was peripheral blood. CDR3 residues: CASSDSGTGGYEQYF. CDR3 bases: TGTGCCAGCAGTGACTCGGGGACAGGGGGCTACGAGCAGTACTTC.